These T cell receptor beta chains were read from a single sample in a study of blood T cell repertoires in COVID-19. The protocol was immunoSEQ multiplex PCR, while the TCRdb copy is restricted to in-frame clones and leaves out a portion. The table has 250,000 to 350,000 clones, about 86% seen once; the top ten hold roughly 2.1%. Sequenced: peripheral blood. The source is a young woman who had recovered from COVID-19. CDR3s include the opening cysteine and the closing phenylalanine or tryptophan.

>TRBV7-6
CASSRGGDQSRGELFF
>TRBV7-2
CASSTHPGQGARTGELFF
>TRBV19
CASSIGARGQSQPQHF
>TRBV7-2
CASSGQGLPYEQYF
>TRBV5-1
CASSLQGGGNTEAFF
>TRBV6-5
CASSLDTDEQYF
>TRBV3-1/TRBV3-2
CASSQDRSKSFGTVYGYTF
>TRBV5-4
CASSADSYGYTF
>TRBV27
CASSPIGESYNEQFF
>TRBV29-1
CSVEAGYPEAFF
>TRBV12-3/TRBV12-4
CASSELLAYGYTF
>TRBV5-6
CASSLGPTGAYEQYF
>TRBV30
CAWSVRGANYNEQFF
>TRBV6-2/TRBV6-3
CASSDGGRPFF